The rows below give T cell receptor beta chains drawn from one sample of a study of cytomegalovirus exposure and HLA in healthy donors. The data were produced by immunoSEQ multiplex PCR, yet TCRdb's version contains in-frame clones alone and is incomplete. Of under 90,000 clones detected, 75% appear once; the ten largest clones hold approximately 7.3%. Sequencing was done on a sample of PBMCs. These receptor sequences come from a woman aged 40 to 50 in good health and CMV-seronegative. Each CDR3 is given with its conserved first and last residue. The D gene is left open where the match is weak. Expanded clones get a size class; other rows say once, few or many, or leave the size out.

v_call	d_call	j_call	clone_size	cdr3_aa	cdr3_nt
TRBV30	TRBD1	TRBJ2-3	-	CAWSVRRTGDTQYF	TGTGCCTGGAGTGTACGGAGGACAGGGGATACGCAGTATTTT
TRBV15	-	TRBJ2-1	-	CATSRVYRDEQFF	TGTGCCACCAGCAGAGTGTACAGGGATGAGCAGTTCTTC
TRBV7-2	TRBD1	TRBJ2-7	-	CASSPQPGGYEQYF	TGTGCCAGCAGCCCCCAGCCAGGGGGCTACGAGCAGTACTTC
TRBV10-2	TRBD2	TRBJ2-5	-	CASSGLAGQETQHF	TGCGCCAGCAGCGGACTAGCGGGACAAGAGACCCAGCACTTC
TRBV10-3	-	TRBJ1-1	few	CAITTSGDTEAFF	TGTGCCATCACCACGTCGGGGGATACTGAAGCTTTCTTT
TRBV27	-	TRBJ2-1	few	CASSLFRLGEQFF	TGTGCCAGCAGTTTATTCCGACTAGGTGAGCAGTTCTTC
TRBV5-1	TRBD1	TRBJ2-1	-	CASSGQGGDEQFF	TGCGCCAGCAGCGGACAGGGGGGGGATGAGCAGTTCTTC
TRBV30	-	TRBJ1-4	-	CAWGRDGEKLFF	TGTGCCTGGGGGAGGGACGGTGAAAAACTGTTTTTT
TRBV5-8	TRBD1	TRBJ1-1	-	CASSLWTGLTEAFF	TGTGCCAGCAGCTTATGGACAGGGTTGACTGAAGCTTTCTTT
TRBV6-5	TRBD1	TRBJ2-7	few	CASSYSRDRGNEQYF	TGTGCCAGCAGTTACAGCCGGGACAGGGGGAACGAGCAGTACTTC
TRBV5-1	TRBD2	TRBJ2-2	-	CASSLTSGGPSNTGELFF	TGCGCCAGCAGCTTGACTAGCGGGGGGCCCTCGAACACCGGGGAGCTGTTTTTT
TRBV27	-	TRBJ2-7	-	CASSPGVGAHEQYF	TGTGCCAGCAGTCCGGGAGTAGGGGCCCACGAGCAGTACTTC
TRBV5-6	TRBD1	TRBJ1-1	-	CASSPGTGKLDTEAFF	TGTGCCAGCAGCCCGGGGACAGGGAAGTTGGACACTGAAGCTTTCTTT
TRBV11-2	-	TRBJ2-3	-	CASSLSRFTDTQYF	TGTGCCAGCAGCTTGAGCAGGTTTACGGATACGCAGTATTTT
TRBV30	-	TRBJ2-1	-	CAWSQNLYNEQFF	TGTGCCTGGAGTCAAAATTTGTACAATGAGCAGTTCTTC
TRBV6-6	-	TRBJ2-5	few	CASSYEENVQETQYF	TGTGCCAGCAGTTACGAGGAAAACGTCCAAGAGACCCAGTACTTC
TRBV28	-	TRBJ2-3	few	CASRGGESHTDTQYF	TGTGCCAGCAGAGGGGGAGAATCACATACAGATACGCAGTATTTT
TRBV28	-	TRBJ2-1	-	CASIHSGNAYNEQFF	TGTGCCAGCATCCATAGCGGAAATGCCTACAATGAGCAGTTCTTC
TRBV9	TRBD1	TRBJ2-2	-	CASSPATGANTGELFF	TGTGCCAGCAGCCCAGCGACAGGGGCGAACACCGGGGAGCTGTTTTTT
TRBV5-1	TRBD1	TRBJ2-7	-	CASSLAPGQGYEQYF	TGCGCCAGCAGCTTGGCGCCGGGACAGGGGTACGAGCAGTACTTC
TRBV27	TRBD1	TRBJ2-1	-	CASSNRQGWFF	TGTGCCAGCAGTAATCGACAGGGGTGGTTCTTC
TRBV5-1	TRBD1	TRBJ2-7	-	CASSPAPGQGSYEQYF	TGCGCCAGCAGCCCTGCCCCGGGACAGGGTTCCTACGAGCAGTACTTC
TRBV19	-	TRBJ2-3	few	CASSIDSYTQYF	TGTGCCAGTAGTATTGACAGTTATACGCAGTATTTT
TRBV29-1	-	TRBJ2-3	-	CSAEQWDTQYF	TGCAGCGCCGAACAGTGGGATACGCAGTATTTT
TRBV15	-	TRBJ2-3	-	CATSDPAEPSLDTQYF	TGTGCCACCAGCGATCCCGCCGAGCCTTCACTAGATACGCAGTATTTT
TRBV5-1	TRBD1	TRBJ1-2	few	CASSGDRGLGYTF	TGCGCCAGCAGCGGGGACAGGGGGCTTGGCTACACCTTC
TRBV29-1	TRBD1	TRBJ1-1	-	CSVRPQVDRAEAFF	TGCAGCGTCCGACCTCAAGTTGACAGGGCTGAAGCTTTCTTT
TRBV4-1	-	TRBJ1-2	-	CASSQVSDGYTF	TGCGCCAGCAGCCAAGTCTCAGATGGCTACACCTTC